A selection of T cell receptor beta chains follows, all from one sample in a study of CD8 T cells in Susac syndrome. TCRdb called the immunoSEQ multiplex PCR reads again in MiXCR, with one record for every CDR3 protein. The sample lists about 290,000 distinct CDR3 sequences; about 89% were seen once. Sample: CD8+ T cells from PBMCs. Receptors were obtained from a human donor with multiple sclerosis. Both conserved end residues are part of each CDR3. D genes are given only for firm matches. A row's size may be missing; if present it is once, few, many or a size class.

>TRBJ2-4|NA|NA|TRBV30
CAWSSRGARNIQYF
TGTGCCTGGAGCTCTCGGGGGGCGAGAAACATTCAGTACTTC
>TRBJ2-2|NA|NA|TRBV19
CASSPPWTALTGELFF
TGTGCCAGTAGTCCTCCCTGGACAGCTCTCACCGGGGAGCTGTTTTTT
>TRBJ2-1|NA|TRBD2|TRBV11-2
CASSLGGSSEQFF
TGTGCCAGCAGCTTGGGCGGGAGCAGTGAGCAGTTCTTC
>TRBJ1-5|NA|NA|TRBV12-3/TRBV12-4
CASSLQTVSPNQPQHF
TGTGCCAGCAGCCTACAGACAGTGTCTCCCAATCAGCCCCAGCATTTT
>TRBJ1-1|once|NA|TRBV4-2
CASSEGETEAFF
TGTGCCAGCAGCGAGGGGGAAACTGAAGCTTTCTTT
>TRBJ1-4|NA|TRBD1|TRBV28
CASRITGDEKLFF
TGTGCCAGCAGGATCACAGGGGATGAAAAACTGTTTTTT
>TRBJ2-7|NA|NA|TRBV27
CASSLRLFNHEQYF
TGTGCCAGCAGTTTACGGCTTTTTAACCACGAGCAGTACTTC
>TRBJ2-5|NA|NA|TRBV12-3/TRBV12-4
CASSGTDGETQYF
TGTGCCAGCAGTGGGACGGACGGTGAGACCCAGTACTTC
>TRBJ2-1|NA|NA|TRBV13
CASSLGQAYYNEQFF
TGTGCCAGCAGCTTGGGGCAGGCTTACTACAATGAGCAGTTCTTC
>TRBJ2-3|NA|TRBD2|TRBV15
CATSRRTSGGADTQYF
TGTGCCACCAGCAGAAGGACTAGCGGGGGGGCAGATACGCAGTATTTT
>TRBJ2-2|NA|TRBD1|TRBV11-2
CASSIRQGVLPLGPNTGELFF
TGTGCCAGCAGCATTAGACAGGGAGTCTTACCCCTAGGGCCGAACACCGGGGAGCTGTTTTTT
>TRBJ1-2|NA|NA|TRBV29-1
CSVEGGGEYTF
TGCAGCGTTGAAGGCGGTGGGGAATACACCTTC
>TRBJ2-7|NA|NA|TRBV4-3
CASSQAPGHTYEQYF
TGCGCCAGCAGCCAGGCTCCGGGACATACCTACGAGCAGTACTTC
>TRBJ2-2|NA|TRBD1|TRBV12-5
CASGYSLRGLNTGELFF
TGTGCTAGTGGTTACTCCCTCAGGGGGCTCAACACCGGGGAGCTGTTTTTT
>TRBJ1-6|NA|NA|TRBV2
CASSEGSPLHF
TGTGCCAGCAGTGAAGGGTCACCCCTCCACTTT
>TRBJ2-1|NA|NA|TRBV4-1
CASSQVFRSTYNEQFF
TGCGCCAGCAGCCAAGTGTTTAGGTCAACCTACAATGAGCAGTTCTTC
>TRBJ2-2|NA|TRBD1|TRBV10-2
CASRSTGIPTGELFF
TGCGCCAGCAGATCGACAGGGATCCCCACCGGGGAGCTGTTTTTT
>TRBJ2-4|NA|NA|TRBV28
CASSFRGPAKNIQYF
TGTGCCAGCAGTTTCCGGGGCCCAGCCAAAAACATTCAGTACTTC
>TRBJ2-7|NA|NA|TRBV28
CASSSGDKYYEQYF
TGTGCCAGCAGTTCGGGGGACAAATACTACGAGCAGTACTTC
>TRBJ2-3|NA|NA|TRBV6-5
CASSLPSGTDTQYF
TGTGCCAGCAGTCTTCCTAGCGGCACAGATACGCAGTATTTT
>TRBJ2-7|NA|NA|TRBV21-1
CASSKEQAGGPYEQYF
TGTGCCAGCAGCAAAGAGCAAGCGGGGGGACCCTACGAGCAGTACTTC
>TRBJ2-7|NA|NA|TRBV6-6
CASSLQQGPSTYEQYF
TGTGCCAGCAGTCTCCAACAAGGGCCCAGCACCTACGAGCAGTACTTC
>TRBJ1-2|NA|NA|TRBV6-5
CASSSTAYGYTF
TGTGCCAGCAGTTCGACAGCCTATGGCTACACCTTC
>TRBJ2-7|NA|TRBD1|TRBV7-9
CASSSWDRAYEQYF
TGTGCCAGCAGCTCCTGGGACAGGGCCTACGAGCAGTACTTC
>TRBJ2-1|NA|TRBD1|TRBV7-9
CASSPLGTGVRNEQFF
TGTGCCAGCAGCCCGTTAGGAACAGGGGTCCGCAATGAGCAGTTCTTC
>TRBJ1-1|NA|NA|TRBV6-1
CASSPTVGSLMNTEAFF
TGTGCCAGCAGTCCCACCGTCGGGTCCCTTATGAACACTGAAGCTTTCTTT
>TRBJ1-5|few|NA|TRBV7-8
CASSSFNQPQHF
TGTGCCAGCAGCTCCTTCAATCAGCCCCAGCATTTT
>TRBJ2-2|NA|NA|TRBV5-1
CASSLVWRTGELFF
TGCGCCAGCAGCTTGGTATGGCGAACCGGGGAGCTGTTTTTT
>TRBJ1-5|NA|NA|TRBV4-2
CASSQDGQGVNQPQHF
TGTGCCAGCAGCCAAGATGGTCAGGGAGTGAATCAGCCCCAGCATTTT
>TRBJ1-1|NA|NA|TRBV9
CASSVSVFTEAFF
TGTGCCAGCAGCGTAAGCGTCTTCACTGAAGCTTTCTTT
>TRBJ1-5|NA|NA|TRBV5-6
CASSGSGAQPQHF
TGTGCCAGCAGCGGATCCGGAGCTCAGCCCCAGCATTTT
>TRBJ1-1|few|NA|TRBV27
CASSSGENTEAFF
TGTGCCAGCAGTTCCGGGGAGAACACTGAAGCTTTCTTT
>TRBJ2-1|once|NA|TRBV10-3
CAISDWTIHNEQFF
TGTGCCATCAGTGATTGGACTATCCACAATGAGCAGTTCTTC
>TRBJ2-1|NA|TRBD1|TRBV4-3
CASSHGQGFEQFF
TGCGCCAGCAGCCACGGACAGGGTTTTGAGCAGTTCTTC
>TRBJ2-2|NA|TRBD1|TRBV5-1
CASSYTGAGELFF
TGCGCCAGCAGCTATACAGGGGCCGGGGAGCTGTTTTTT
>TRBJ2-7|NA|NA|TRBV27
CASSLQGGYEQYF
TGTGCCAGCAGTTTACAAGGCGGGTACGAGCAGTACTTC
>TRBJ2-7|NA|NA|TRBV2
CASVQTVSYEQYF
TGTGCCAGCGTCCAAACAGTCTCCTACGAGCAGTACTTC
>TRBJ2-6|NA|NA|TRBV7-2
CASSRSASGANVLTF
TGTGCCAGCAGCCGAAGTGCCTCTGGGGCCAACGTCCTGACTTTC
>TRBJ1-1|NA|NA|TRBV27
CASSFGGWSTEAFF
TGTGCCAGCAGTTTTGGGGGCTGGAGCACTGAAGCTTTCTTT
>TRBJ2-1|NA|TRBD2|TRBV20-1
CSARTRLAGRRSNEQFF
TGCAGTGCTAGGACACGACTAGCGGGTAGAAGAAGCAATGAGCAGTTCTTC
>TRBJ1-1|NA|NA|TRBV30
CAWSAPREAFF
TGTGCCTGGAGCGCTCCCCGAGAAGCTTTCTTT
>TRBJ1-3|NA|NA|TRBV30
CAWNLWLSSGNTIYF
TGTGCCTGGAATTTGTGGCTAAGCTCTGGAAACACCATATATTTT
>TRBJ2-7|NA|TRBD1|TRBV16
CASSQTGTGSSEQYF
TGTGCCAGCAGCCAAACCGGGACAGGGTCCTCCGAGCAGTACTTC
>TRBJ2-7|NA|NA|TRBV28
CASSFAGETYEQYF
TGTGCCAGCAGTTTCGCTGGGGAGACCTACGAGCAGTACTTC
>TRBJ2-7|NA|TRBD2|TRBV7-8
CASRPGLAGGAYEQYF
TGTGCCAGCAGACCGGGACTAGCGGGAGGAGCCTACGAGCAGTACTTC
>TRBJ2-2|NA|NA|TRBV28
CASSLQHLRQNTGELFF
TGTGCCAGCAGTTTACAACATCTCCGTCAAAACACCGGGGAGCTGTTTTTT
>TRBJ1-2|NA|NA|TRBV12-3/TRBV12-4
CASSPVNYGYTF
TGTGCCAGCAGCCCCGTCAACTATGGCTACACCTTC
>TRBJ2-1|NA|TRBD2|TRBV29-1
CSVGYPSGAYNEQFF
TGCAGCGTTGGGTATCCTAGCGGGGCCTACAATGAGCAGTTCTTC
>TRBJ2-2|NA|TRBD2|TRBV6-2/TRBV6-3
CATGTSNTGELFF
TGTGCCACCGGGACTAGCAACACCGGGGAGCTGTTTTTT
>TRBJ1-2|NA|TRBD1|TRBV4-3
CASSPGTGAIYGYTF
TGCGCCAGCAGCCCGGGGACAGGGGCAATCTATGGCTACACCTTC
>TRBJ2-5|once|NA|TRBV7-6
CASSSRTGNQETQYF
TGTGCCAGCAGCTCACGTACAGGGAACCAAGAGACCCAGTACTTC
>TRBJ2-7|NA|NA|TRBV4-3
CASSQDVRLTLGEQYF
TGCGCCAGCAGCCAAGATGTGAGGCTTACATTAGGGGAGCAGTACTTC